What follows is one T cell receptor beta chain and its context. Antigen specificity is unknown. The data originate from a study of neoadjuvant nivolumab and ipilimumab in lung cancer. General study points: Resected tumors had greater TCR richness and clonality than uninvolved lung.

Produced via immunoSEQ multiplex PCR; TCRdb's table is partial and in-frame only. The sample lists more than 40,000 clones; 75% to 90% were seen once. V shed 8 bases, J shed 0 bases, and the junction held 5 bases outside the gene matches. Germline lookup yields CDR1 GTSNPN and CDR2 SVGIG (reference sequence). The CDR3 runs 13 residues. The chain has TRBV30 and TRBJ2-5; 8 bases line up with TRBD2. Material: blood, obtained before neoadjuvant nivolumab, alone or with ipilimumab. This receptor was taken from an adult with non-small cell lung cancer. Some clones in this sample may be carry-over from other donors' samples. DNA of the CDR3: TGTGCCCAAACTAGCGGCAACCAAGAGACCCAGTACTTC. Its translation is CAQTSGNQETQYF.